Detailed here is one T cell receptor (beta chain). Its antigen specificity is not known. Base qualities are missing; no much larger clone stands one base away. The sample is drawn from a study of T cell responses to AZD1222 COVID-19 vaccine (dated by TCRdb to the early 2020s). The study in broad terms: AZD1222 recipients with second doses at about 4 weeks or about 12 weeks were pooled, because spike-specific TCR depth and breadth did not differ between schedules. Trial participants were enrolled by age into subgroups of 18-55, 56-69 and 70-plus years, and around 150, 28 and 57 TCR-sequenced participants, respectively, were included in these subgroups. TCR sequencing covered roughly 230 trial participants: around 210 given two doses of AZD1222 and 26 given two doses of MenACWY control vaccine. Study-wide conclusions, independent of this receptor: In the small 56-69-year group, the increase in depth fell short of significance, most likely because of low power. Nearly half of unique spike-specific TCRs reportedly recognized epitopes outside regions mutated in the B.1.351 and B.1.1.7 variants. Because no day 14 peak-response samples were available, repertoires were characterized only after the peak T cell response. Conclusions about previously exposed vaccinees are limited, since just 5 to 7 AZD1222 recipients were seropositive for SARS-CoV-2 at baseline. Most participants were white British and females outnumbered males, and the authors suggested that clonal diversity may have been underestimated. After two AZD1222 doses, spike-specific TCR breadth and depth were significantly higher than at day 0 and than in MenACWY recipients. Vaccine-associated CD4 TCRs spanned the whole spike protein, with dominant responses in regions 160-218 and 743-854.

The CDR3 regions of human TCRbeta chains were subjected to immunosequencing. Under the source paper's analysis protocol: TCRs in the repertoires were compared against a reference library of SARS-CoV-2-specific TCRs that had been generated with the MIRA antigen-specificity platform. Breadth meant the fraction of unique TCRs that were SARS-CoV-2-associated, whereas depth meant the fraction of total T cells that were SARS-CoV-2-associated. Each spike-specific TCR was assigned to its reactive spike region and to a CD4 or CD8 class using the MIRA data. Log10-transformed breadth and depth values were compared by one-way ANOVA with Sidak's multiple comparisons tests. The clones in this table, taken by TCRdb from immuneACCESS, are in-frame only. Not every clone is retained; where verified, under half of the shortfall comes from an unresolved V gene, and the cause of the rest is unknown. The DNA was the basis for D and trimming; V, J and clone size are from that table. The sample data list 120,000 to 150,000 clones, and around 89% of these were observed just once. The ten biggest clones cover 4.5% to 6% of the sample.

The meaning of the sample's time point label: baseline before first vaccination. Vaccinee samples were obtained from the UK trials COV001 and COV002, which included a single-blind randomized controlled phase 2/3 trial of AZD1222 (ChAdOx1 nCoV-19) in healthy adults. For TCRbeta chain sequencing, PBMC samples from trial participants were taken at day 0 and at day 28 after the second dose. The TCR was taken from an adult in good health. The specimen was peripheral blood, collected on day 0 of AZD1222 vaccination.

Here the CDR3 is given as CSVGSWDEQFF. In nucleotide form, the sequence is TGCAGTGTAGGTTCGTGGGATGAGCAGTTCTTC. The chain couples TRBV20-1 to TRBJ2-1, with the identity of the D gene unclear. In the germline V gene (reference sequence), CDR1 corresponds to DFQATT and CDR2 to SNEGSKA. V is pared back by 7 bases and J by 8 bases, with 12 bases lying between the germline termini. The CDR3, cysteine through phenylalanine, is 11 amino acids long. Just the 33-base CDR3 DNA is kept, in frame starting at base 1.